These T cell receptor beta chains were read from a single sample in a study of cytomegalovirus exposure and HLA in healthy donors. Assay: immunoSEQ multiplex PCR; the TCRdb copy retains only in-frame clones and omits some. In the table there are roughly 90,000 clones, around 78% of which are singletons. The sample consisted of PBMCs. The receptors here all came from a woman aged 40 to 55 in good health and CMV-seropositive. Both conserved end residues are part of each CDR3. The D gene is left open where the match is weak. A row's size may be missing; if present it is once, few, many or a size class.

V gene: TRBV19; clone size: NA; J gene: TRBJ2-2; D gene: NA; CDR3 DNA: TGTGCCAGTAGTATACAACTCCGTGGGGAGCTGTTTTTT; CDR3 protein: CASSIQLRGELFF
V gene: TRBV28; clone size: NA; J gene: TRBJ2-1; D gene: TRBD2; CDR3 DNA: TGTGCCAGCAGCCCACGACGACTAGCGGGAGGAAATGAGCAGTTCTTC; CDR3 protein: CASSPRRLAGGNEQFF
V gene: TRBV28; clone size: NA; J gene: TRBJ2-3; D gene: TRBD1; CDR3 DNA: TGTGCCAGCAGTCGGACCACAGGGGGCTTTGATACGCAGTATTTT; CDR3 protein: CASSRTTGGFDTQYF
V gene: TRBV29-1; clone size: NA; J gene: TRBJ2-1; D gene: TRBD2; CDR3 DNA: TGCAGCGTCGGTGGACTAGCGGAGAACAATGAGCAGTTCTTC; CDR3 protein: CSVGGLAENNEQFF
V gene: TRBV7-9; clone size: NA; J gene: TRBJ2-1; D gene: TRBD1; CDR3 DNA: TGTGCCAGCGGCGACAGGGACGTGTTCTTC; CDR3 protein: CASGDRDVFF
V gene: TRBV7-3; clone size: NA; J gene: TRBJ1-2; D gene: NA; CDR3 DNA: TGTGCCAGCAGCTCGGACAGAGACTATGGCTACACCTTC; CDR3 protein: CASSSDRDYGYTF
V gene: TRBV15; clone size: NA; J gene: TRBJ2-1; D gene: TRBD2; CDR3 DNA: TGTGCCACCAGCAGGGATGGAGGTGGGAGGGGCGGCAATGAGCAGTTCTTC; CDR3 protein: CATSRDGGGRGGNEQFF
V gene: TRBV7-2; clone size: once; J gene: TRBJ2-4; D gene: NA; CDR3 DNA: TGTGCCAGCAGCCACACGAGTCTGGGGGCCACAAACATTCAGTACTTC; CDR3 protein: CASSHTSLGATNIQYF
V gene: TRBV7-9; clone size: NA; J gene: TRBJ2-7; D gene: NA; CDR3 DNA: TGTGCCAGCAGCTTAGAGGGGCCAAGCTCCTACGAGCAGTACTTC; CDR3 protein: CASSLEGPSSYEQYF
V gene: TRBV7-8; clone size: few; J gene: TRBJ2-2; D gene: TRBD2; CDR3 DNA: TGTGCCAGCAGCTTACCGGGACTAGCGGGAAGCACCGGGGAGCTGTTTTTT; CDR3 protein: CASSLPGLAGSTGELFF
V gene: TRBV18; clone size: NA; J gene: TRBJ2-5; D gene: NA; CDR3 DNA: TGTGCCAGCTCACCCTCCGGACTCCAAGAGACCCAGTACTTC; CDR3 protein: CASSPSGLQETQYF
V gene: TRBV7-9; clone size: few; J gene: TRBJ1-1; D gene: TRBD1; CDR3 DNA: TGTGCCAGCACAGAAGACAGGGACACTGAAGCTTTCTTT; CDR3 protein: CASTEDRDTEAFF
V gene: TRBV19; clone size: NA; J gene: TRBJ2-7; D gene: NA; CDR3 DNA: TGTGCCAGTAGTTGGGGCCCTGACGAGCAGTACTTC; CDR3 protein: CASSWGPDEQYF
V gene: TRBV5-6; clone size: NA; J gene: TRBJ2-7; D gene: NA; CDR3 DNA: TGTGCCAGCAGCTTCCCCGGGATGGGCTACGAGCAGTACTTC; CDR3 protein: CASSFPGMGYEQYF
V gene: TRBV27; clone size: NA; J gene: TRBJ1-1; D gene: NA; CDR3 DNA: TGTGCCAGCAGTTTCTTCAGCCAGGGCAAACCCGGGAACACTGAAGCTTTCTTT; CDR3 protein: CASSFFSQGKPGNTEAFF
V gene: TRBV6-5; clone size: NA; J gene: TRBJ1-1; D gene: NA; CDR3 DNA: TGTGCCAGCAGTGGTGGAGGGGAAGCTTTCTTT; CDR3 protein: CASSGGGEAFF
V gene: TRBV7-6; clone size: NA; J gene: TRBJ2-7; D gene: TRBD2; CDR3 DNA: TGTGCCAGCAGCCCCGGGACTAGCGGATACTCCTACGAGCAGTACTTC; CDR3 protein: CASSPGTSGYSYEQYF
V gene: TRBV4-1; clone size: NA; J gene: TRBJ1-2; D gene: NA; CDR3 DNA: TGCGCCAGCAGCCCCGCCCCCGAGTACTATGGCTACACCTTC; CDR3 protein: CASSPAPEYYGYTF
V gene: TRBV9; clone size: NA; J gene: TRBJ1-1; D gene: NA; CDR3 DNA: TGTGCCAGCAGCGTGTTGGGAGGTGAAGCTTTCTTT; CDR3 protein: CASSVLGGEAFF
V gene: TRBV10-1; clone size: once; J gene: TRBJ2-2; D gene: TRBD2; CDR3 DNA: TGCGCCAAGCAGGGCACTAGCGGGAGGGGGGAGCTGTTTTTT; CDR3 protein: CAKQGTSGRGELFF
V gene: TRBV28; clone size: NA; J gene: TRBJ2-7; D gene: TRBD1; CDR3 DNA: TGTGCCAGCGGGGGACAGGGTAAGTCCTACGAGCAGTACTTC; CDR3 protein: CASGGQGKSYEQYF
V gene: TRBV29-1; clone size: NA; J gene: TRBJ2-7; D gene: TRBD2; CDR3 DNA: TGCAGCACGGGACTAGCGGGGACGGGGGAGCAGTACTTC; CDR3 protein: CSTGLAGTGEQYF
V gene: TRBV25-1; clone size: NA; J gene: TRBJ1-4; D gene: NA; CDR3 DNA: TGTGCCAGCAGTGAGTCCCTTTTCGAAAAACTGTTTTTT; CDR3 protein: CASSESLFEKLFF
V gene: TRBV11-3; clone size: NA; J gene: TRBJ2-1; D gene: NA; CDR3 DNA: TGTGCCAGCAGCTTAGCTGGAACTAGCCGCAATGAGCAGTTCTTC; CDR3 protein: CASSLAGTSRNEQFF
V gene: TRBV2; clone size: NA; J gene: TRBJ2-5; D gene: TRBD2; CDR3 DNA: TGTGCCAGCAGTTCGGCGGGAGGGCCGGAGGAGACCCAGTACTTC; CDR3 protein: CASSSAGGPEETQYF
V gene: TRBV25-1; clone size: NA; J gene: TRBJ2-2; D gene: NA; CDR3 DNA: TGTGCCAGCAGTCCAAGAAACAGGGCCGCCGGGGAGCTGTTTTTT; CDR3 protein: CASSPRNRAAGELFF
V gene: TRBV5-6; clone size: NA; J gene: TRBJ2-7; D gene: NA; CDR3 DNA: TGTGCCAGCAGCAGCTACTACGAGCAGTACTTC; CDR3 protein: CASSSYYEQYF
V gene: TRBV5-1; clone size: NA; J gene: TRBJ1-1; D gene: NA; CDR3 DNA: TGCGCCAGCAGCGGAGGGGAATGGGGCACTGAAGCTTTCTTT; CDR3 protein: CASSGGEWGTEAFF
V gene: TRBV7-6; clone size: NA; J gene: TRBJ2-7; D gene: NA; CDR3 DNA: TGTGCCAGCAGCCGAGGGGGGGAGCCCTACGAGCAGTACTTC; CDR3 protein: CASSRGGEPYEQYF
V gene: TRBV29-1; clone size: NA; J gene: TRBJ2-7; D gene: TRBD2; CDR3 DNA: TGCAGCGTCGGACTAGCGGGAGCCCACGAGCAGTACTTC; CDR3 protein: CSVGLAGAHEQYF
V gene: TRBV5-1; clone size: NA; J gene: TRBJ2-1; D gene: TRBD2; CDR3 DNA: TGCGCCAGCACCCTAGCGGGAGGGTACAATGAGCAGTTCTTC; CDR3 protein: CASTLAGGYNEQFF
V gene: TRBV19; clone size: NA; J gene: TRBJ1-1; D gene: NA; CDR3 DNA: TGTGCCAGTAGATACAGGGTGATCGGGATGAACACTGAAGCTTTCTTT; CDR3 protein: CASRYRVIGMNTEAFF
V gene: TRBV18; clone size: many; J gene: TRBJ1-1; D gene: NA; CDR3 DNA: TGTGCCAGCTCCCCCGGGGAAAACACTGAAGCTTTCTTT; CDR3 protein: CASSPGENTEAFF
V gene: TRBV6-6; clone size: NA; J gene: TRBJ2-2; D gene: NA; CDR3 DNA: TGTGCCAGCAGTTACTCGATACGGGGAGCCGGGGAGCTGTTTTTT; CDR3 protein: CASSYSIRGAGELFF
V gene: TRBV7-6; clone size: NA; J gene: TRBJ2-1; D gene: NA; CDR3 DNA: TGTGCCAGCAGCTTAGGTAGCGGAGACAATGAGCAGTTCTTC; CDR3 protein: CASSLGSGDNEQFF
V gene: TRBV2; clone size: NA; J gene: TRBJ1-1; D gene: NA; CDR3 DNA: TGTGCCAGCAGGCGAGAAGGGGCGCGCAGCACTGAAGCTTTCTTT; CDR3 protein: CASRREGARSTEAFF
V gene: TRBV4-3; clone size: NA; J gene: TRBJ1-3; D gene: NA; CDR3 DNA: TGCGCCAGCAGCCAAGGCAGGAACCCTGGAAACACCATATATTTT; CDR3 protein: CASSQGRNPGNTIYF
V gene: TRBV2; clone size: NA; J gene: TRBJ2-5; D gene: NA; CDR3 DNA: TGTGCCAGCAGTCGAGAGTACCAAGAGACCCAGTACTTC; CDR3 protein: CASSREYQETQYF
V gene: TRBV5-6; clone size: NA; J gene: TRBJ2-7; D gene: NA; CDR3 DNA: TGTGCCAGCAGCTTGGACCTTTCCAGGGGCTCCTACGAGCAGTACTTC; CDR3 protein: CASSLDLSRGSYEQYF
V gene: TRBV5-6; clone size: NA; J gene: TRBJ1-5; D gene: TRBD1; CDR3 DNA: TGTGCCAGCAGCGGGGGACAGCGCAATCAGCCCCAGCATTTT; CDR3 protein: CASSGGQRNQPQHF
V gene: TRBV5-4; clone size: NA; J gene: TRBJ2-1; D gene: TRBD2; CDR3 DNA: TGTGCCAGCAGTGATCGACTAGCGGGACATGAGCAGTTCTTC; CDR3 protein: CASSDRLAGHEQFF
V gene: TRBV6-1; clone size: once; J gene: TRBJ2-3; D gene: NA; CDR3 DNA: TGTGCCAGCAGCACCTCCGGGACATCCGGAGATACGCAGTATTTT; CDR3 protein: CASSTSGTSGDTQYF
V gene: TRBV6-5; clone size: NA; J gene: TRBJ2-3; D gene: TRBD2; CDR3 DNA: TGTGCCAGCAGTTACGCGACTAGCGGCACAGATACGCAGTATTTT; CDR3 protein: CASSYATSGTDTQYF
V gene: TRBV28; clone size: NA; J gene: TRBJ2-3; D gene: TRBD1; CDR3 DNA: TGTGCCAGCAGTCCAAGGACAGGCCCAGATACGCAGTATTTT; CDR3 protein: CASSPRTGPDTQYF
V gene: TRBV7-9; clone size: NA; J gene: TRBJ2-3; D gene: TRBD2; CDR3 DNA: TGTGCCAGCAGCTTAGGACTAGCGGGAGGGACAGATACGCAGTATTTT; CDR3 protein: CASSLGLAGGTDTQYF
V gene: TRBV7-2; clone size: NA; J gene: TRBJ2-1; D gene: TRBD2; CDR3 DNA: TGTGCCAGCAACTTCGACTCTAGCGGGGGGTACAATGAGCAGTTCTTC; CDR3 protein: CASNFDSSGGYNEQFF
V gene: TRBV18; clone size: NA; J gene: TRBJ1-2; D gene: TRBD1; CDR3 DNA: TGTGCCAGCTCACCGGACACAGGGGGTAATGGCTACACCTTC; CDR3 protein: CASSPDTGGNGYTF
V gene: TRBV18; clone size: NA; J gene: TRBJ2-1; D gene: TRBD2; CDR3 DNA: TGTGCCAGCTCACCTACAGGACTAGCGGATTACAATGAGCAGTTCTTC; CDR3 protein: CASSPTGLADYNEQFF
V gene: TRBV7-2; clone size: NA; J gene: TRBJ2-7; D gene: TRBD1; CDR3 DNA: TGTGCCAGCAGCTTACAACCGGGACAGGGGATCGAGCAGTACTTC; CDR3 protein: CASSLQPGQGIEQYF
V gene: TRBV5-6; clone size: NA; J gene: TRBJ2-7; D gene: NA; CDR3 DNA: TGTGCCAGCAGCTTGGTTCACTTCCCTTCCTACGAGCAGTACTTC; CDR3 protein: CASSLVHFPSYEQYF
V gene: TRBV25-1; clone size: NA; J gene: TRBJ1-4; D gene: NA; CDR3 DNA: TGTGCCAGCATGGAGACAGGTGTGGAAAAACTGTTTTTT; CDR3 protein: CASMETGVEKLFF
V gene: TRBV29-1; clone size: few; J gene: TRBJ2-7; D gene: TRBD2; CDR3 DNA: TGCAGCGTTGAACCAACGGGGGGCGAGCAGTACTTC; CDR3 protein: CSVEPTGGEQYF
V gene: TRBV21-1; clone size: NA; J gene: TRBJ2-7; D gene: NA; CDR3 DNA: TGTGCCAGCAGCAAAGGCCCCGGGGGGAGGGAGAACGAGCAGTACTTC; CDR3 protein: CASSKGPGGRENEQYF
V gene: TRBV28; clone size: NA; J gene: TRBJ1-2; D gene: NA; CDR3 DNA: TGTGCCAGCAGTACACAGATAAACTATGGCTACACCTTC; CDR3 protein: CASSTQINYGYTF
V gene: TRBV21-1; clone size: NA; J gene: TRBJ1-5; D gene: NA; CDR3 DNA: TGTGCCAGCCTTCGATGGGGGGAGACGAACAATCAGCCCCAGCATTTT; CDR3 protein: CASLRWGETNNQPQHF